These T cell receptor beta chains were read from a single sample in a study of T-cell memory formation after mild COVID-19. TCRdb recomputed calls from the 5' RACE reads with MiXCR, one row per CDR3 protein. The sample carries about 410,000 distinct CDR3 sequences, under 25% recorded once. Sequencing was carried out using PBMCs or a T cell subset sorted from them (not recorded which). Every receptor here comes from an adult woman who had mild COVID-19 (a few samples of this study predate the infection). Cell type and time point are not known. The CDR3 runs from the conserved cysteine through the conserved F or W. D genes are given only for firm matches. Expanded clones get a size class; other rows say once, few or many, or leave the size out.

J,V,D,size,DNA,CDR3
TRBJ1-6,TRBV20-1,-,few,TGCAGTGCCCCGGGGGATTATAATTCACCCCTCCACTTT,CSAPGDYNSPLHF
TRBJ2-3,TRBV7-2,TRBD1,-,TGTGCCAGCAGCTTATTCCCCTCAGGGGGTATGGTAGATACGCAGTATTTT,CASSLFPSGGMVDTQYF
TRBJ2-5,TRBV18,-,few,TGTGCCAGCTCACCTGGGCAGGATCAAGAGACCCAGTACTTC,CASSPGQDQETQYF
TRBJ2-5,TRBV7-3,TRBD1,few,TGTGCCAGCAGCTCGACAGGGGCGATGGAGACCCAGTACTTC,CASSSTGAMETQYF
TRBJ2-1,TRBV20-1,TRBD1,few,TGCAGTGCTAGCCAGACAGGGGACAATGAGCAGTTCTTC,CSASQTGDNEQFF
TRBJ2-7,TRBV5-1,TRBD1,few,TGCGCCAGCGTTTCGGGACAGGGGACGTACGAGCAGTACTTC,CASVSGQGTYEQYF
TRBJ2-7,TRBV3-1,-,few,TGTGCCAGCAGCCAAGACCTCCTAGCAGGTCAGCAGTACTTC,CASSQDLLAGQQYF
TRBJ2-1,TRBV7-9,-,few,TGTGCCAGCAGCCCCAACCGGAGCGGTCACTCCTACAATGAGCAGTTCTTC,CASSPNRSGHSYNEQFF
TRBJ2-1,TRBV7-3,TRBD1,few,TGTGCCAGCAGCTTACATTCGCAGGGGGCGCAAGATGAGCAGTTCTTC,CASSLHSQGAQDEQFF
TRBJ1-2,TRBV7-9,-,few,TGTGCCAGCAGTTCCCCCCCGCCGGCTCGGAGCTACACCTTC,CASSSPPPARSYTF
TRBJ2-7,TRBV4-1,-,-,TGCGCCAGCAGCCAAGAGCCCTACGGACAGGAGCAGTACTTC,CASSQEPYGQEQYF
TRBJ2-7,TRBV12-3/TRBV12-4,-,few,TGTGCCAGCAGTTTAGCGGGAATGGTCTACGAGCAGTACTTC,CASSLAGMVYEQYF
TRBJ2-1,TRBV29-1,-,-,TGCAGCGTCTTTTGGAGGAGGGCCTACAATGAGCAGTTCTTC,CSVFWRRAYNEQFF
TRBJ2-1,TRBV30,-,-,TGTGCCTGGAGTGTACGCAGGCGGCGGGTGGAGCAGTTCTTC,CAWSVRRRRVEQFF
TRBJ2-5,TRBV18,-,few,TGTGCCAGCCGCGCCACGGAGACCCAGTACTTC,CASRATETQYF
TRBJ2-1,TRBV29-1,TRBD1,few,TGCAGCGTTGAAGACGTACCCGAGATGACAGGGGAGTCGTCCTACAATGAGCAGTTCTTC,CSVEDVPEMTGESSYNEQFF
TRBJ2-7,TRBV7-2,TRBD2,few,TGTGCCAGCAGCCCGCCGGGACTAGCGGGAGGGCCGGACGAGCAGTACTTC,CASSPPGLAGGPDEQYF
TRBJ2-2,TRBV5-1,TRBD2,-,TGCGCCAGCAGCATAACACCGGGACTAGCGGGCCGGTCGGATCTCGGGGAGCTGTTTTTT,CASSITPGLAGRSDLGELFF
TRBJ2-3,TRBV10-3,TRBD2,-,TGTGCCATCAGTGGGCACACTAGCGGGGGAAGCACAGATACGCAGTATTTT,CAISGHTSGGSTDTQYF
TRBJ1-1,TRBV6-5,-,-,TGTGCCAGCAGTTTGGCCCCTCCGGAAGCTTTCTTT,CASSLAPPEAFF
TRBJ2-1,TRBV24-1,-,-,TGTGCCACCAGTGATTTGCTAGGACCGGGTGAGCAGTTCTTC,CATSDLLGPGEQFF
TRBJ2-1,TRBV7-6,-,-,TGTGCCAGCAGTCCCCGCGTAAGTGCCTACTCCTACAATGAGCAGTTCTTC,CASSPRVSAYSYNEQFF
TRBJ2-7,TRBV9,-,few,TGTGCCAGCAGCCCTCGGGCAGGGTCCTACGAGCAGTACTTC,CASSPRAGSYEQYF
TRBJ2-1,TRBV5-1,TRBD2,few,TGCGCCAGCAGCGGGGGACTAGCGGGAGGAACCTACAATGAGCAGTTCTTC,CASSGGLAGGTYNEQFF
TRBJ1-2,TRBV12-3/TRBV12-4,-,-,TGTGCCACCCGCAGCGAGGGGGGATACGGCTACACCTTC,CATRSEGGYGYTF
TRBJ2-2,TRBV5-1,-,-,TGCGCCAGCAACCCAGACACCGGGGAGCTGTTTTTT,CASNPDTGELFF
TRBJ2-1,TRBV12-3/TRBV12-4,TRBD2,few,TGTGCCAGCAGTTTTATCCTAGCGGGAGTTGAGCAGTTCTTC,CASSFILAGVEQFF
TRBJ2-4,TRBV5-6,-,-,TGTGCCAGCAGCTTGGTTTCAGATCTAGCCAAAAACATTCAGTACTTC,CASSLVSDLAKNIQYF
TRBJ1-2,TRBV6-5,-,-,TGTGCCAGCAGTCCCCTCCAGGGTCGGAACTATGGCTACACCTTC,CASSPLQGRNYGYTF
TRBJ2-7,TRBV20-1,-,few,TGCAGTGCTAGAGATCGACTCAAAAGCTCCTACGAGCAGTACTTC,CSARDRLKSSYEQYF
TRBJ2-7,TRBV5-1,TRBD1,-,TGCGCCAGCAGCTTCCTAGACAGGGGCTACGAGCAGTACTTC,CASSFLDRGYEQYF
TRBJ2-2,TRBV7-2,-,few,TGTGCCAGCAGCTCACCCGTCGGACTGTTCGTCGGGGAGCTGTTTTTT,CASSSPVGLFVGELFF
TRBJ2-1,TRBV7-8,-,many,TGTGCCAGCAGCTTAAACAGCTACAATGAGCAGTTCTTC,CASSLNSYNEQFF
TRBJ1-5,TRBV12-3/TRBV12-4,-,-,TGTGCCAGCAGTCCCCCCGACTTGGGGGATCAGCCCCAGCATTTT,CASSPPDLGDQPQHF
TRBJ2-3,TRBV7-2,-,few,TGTGCCAGCAGCTTTCGTGCGGTTTACCCAGATACGCAGTATTTT,CASSFRAVYPDTQYF
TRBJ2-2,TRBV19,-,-,TGTGCCAGTATCCCTATTGCGGGGAACACCGGGGAGCTGTTTTTT,CASIPIAGNTGELFF
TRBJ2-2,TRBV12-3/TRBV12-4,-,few,TGTGCCAGCAGTGTCCCTTTTAGCGACAGGTCAACCGGGGAGCTGTTTTTT,CASSVPFSDRSTGELFF
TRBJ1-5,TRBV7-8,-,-,TGTGCCAGCAGCTTAGGCCAGGGTCTCAATCAGCCCCAGCATTTT,CASSLGQGLNQPQHF
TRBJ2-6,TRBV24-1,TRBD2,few,TGTGCCACCAGTGATAGGACTGGGAGGGCTTCCTCTGGGGCCAACGTCCTGACTTTC,CATSDRTGRASSGANVLTF
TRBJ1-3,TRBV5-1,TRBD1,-,TGCGCCAGCAGCTACGGACAGGGGGCTTCTGGAAACACCATATATTTT,CASSYGQGASGNTIYF
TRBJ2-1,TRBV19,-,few,TGTGCCAGTAGTAGTGGAGACAGTCACTACAATGAGCAGTTCTTC,CASSSGDSHYNEQFF
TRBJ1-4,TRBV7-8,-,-,TGTGCCAGCAGCTGGGGGTGGGGAATTGACGAAAAACTGTTTTTT,CASSWGWGIDEKLFF
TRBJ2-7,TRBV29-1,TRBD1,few,TGCAGCGTTGAAGATGGACAGGGGGCGCGCGAGCAGTACTTC,CSVEDGQGAREQYF
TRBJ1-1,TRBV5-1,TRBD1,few,TGCGCCAGCAGCTTGGGAGGGACAGGGAGGACTGAAGCTTTCTTT,CASSLGGTGRTEAFF
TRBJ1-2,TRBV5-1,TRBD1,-,TGCGCCAGCAGCCCTGTCCAGGGACAGGGGTCGCGCTACACCTTC,CASSPVQGQGSRYTF